This T cell receptor beta chain was captured by sequencing in a study of T cells in Graves' hyperthyroidism and ophthalmopathy. This clonotype has ten or more counts. Germline V gene sequence: CDR1 KGHSH, CDR2 LQKENI. Trimming removed 0 bases from V and 1 base from J; junction bases left unmatched: 5. This CDR3 has 17 amino acids. The source material, RNA transcripts, was used to amplify TCR beta CDR3 regions. First-round RT-PCR of the TCR CDR3 relied on the HTBI primer set. Each CDR3 protein is one row after TCRdb ran MiXCR on the multiplex PCR reads. The sample has around 99,000 distinct CDR3 sequences, 15% to 20% seen once. In making diagnoses, clinical symptoms, serum thyroxine and TRAb, thyroid ultrasound and orbital computed tomography were all used.

The V call is TRBV18, the J call TRBJ2-1; 8 nucleotides match TRBD2. This clonotype originated in a woman aged 45-65 years with Graves' hyperthyroidism. The sequenced material came from blood. The CDR3 loop reads CASSPPLAANSYNEQFF. In DNA, the CDR3 is TGTGCCAGCTCACCACCACTAGCGGCAAATTCCTACAATGAGCAGTTCTTC.